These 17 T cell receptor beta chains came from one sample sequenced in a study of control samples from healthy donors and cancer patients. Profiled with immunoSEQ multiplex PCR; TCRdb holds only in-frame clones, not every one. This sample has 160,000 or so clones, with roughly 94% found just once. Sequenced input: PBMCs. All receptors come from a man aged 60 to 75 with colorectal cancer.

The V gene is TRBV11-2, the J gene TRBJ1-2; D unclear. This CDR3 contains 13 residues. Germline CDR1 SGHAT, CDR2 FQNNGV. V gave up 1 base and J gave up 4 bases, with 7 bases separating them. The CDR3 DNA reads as TGTGCCAGCAGCTTAGGACATACCTATGGCTACACCTTC. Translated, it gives CASSLGHTYGYTF.

The CDR3 nucleotides are TGTGCCAGCAGCGTAGGAGGGGGGGAAAACAATGAGCAGTTCTTC. Protein: CASSVGGGENNEQFF. The chain carries TRBV9 and TRBJ2-1; maybe TRBD2 (7 bases). Trimming took 0 bases from V and 5 from J, leaving 12 bases between them. CDR1 and CDR2 (germline): SGDLS, YYNGEE. There are 15 residues in the CDR3.

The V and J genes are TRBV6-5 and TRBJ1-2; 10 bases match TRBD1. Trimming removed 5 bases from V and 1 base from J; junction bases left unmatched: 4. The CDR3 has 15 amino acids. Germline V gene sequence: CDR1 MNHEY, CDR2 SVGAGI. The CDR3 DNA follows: TGTGCCAGCAGTCCCGGGACAGGGGATAACTATGGCTACACCTTC. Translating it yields CASSPGTGDNYGYTF.

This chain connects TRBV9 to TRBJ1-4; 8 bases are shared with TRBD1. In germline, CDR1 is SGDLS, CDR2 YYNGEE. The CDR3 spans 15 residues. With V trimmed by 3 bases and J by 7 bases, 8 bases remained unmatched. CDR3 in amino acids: CASSATGGRGEKLFF. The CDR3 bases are TGTGCCAGCAGCGCCACAGGGGGGAGGGGTGAAAAACTGTTTTTT.

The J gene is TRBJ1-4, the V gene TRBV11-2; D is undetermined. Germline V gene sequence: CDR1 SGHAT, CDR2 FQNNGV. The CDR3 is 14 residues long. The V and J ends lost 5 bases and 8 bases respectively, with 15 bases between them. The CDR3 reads CASSPGKVGEKLFF. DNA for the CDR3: TGTGCCAGCAGCCCCGGGAAGGTGGGGGAAAAACTGTTTTTT. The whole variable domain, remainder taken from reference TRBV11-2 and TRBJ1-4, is EAGVAQSPRYKIIEKRQSVAFWCNPISGHATLYWYQQILGQGPKLLIQFQNNGVVDDSQLPKDRFSAERLKGVDSTLKIQPAKLEDSAVYLCASSPGKVGEKLFFGSGTQLSVL.

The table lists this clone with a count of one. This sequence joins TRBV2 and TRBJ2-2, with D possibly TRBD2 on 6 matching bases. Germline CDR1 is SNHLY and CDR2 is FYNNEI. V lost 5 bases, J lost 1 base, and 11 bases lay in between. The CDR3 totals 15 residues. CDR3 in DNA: TGTGCCAGCAGTAGGGGTAGCGGGAACACCGGGGAGCTGTTTTTT. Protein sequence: CASSRGSGNTGELFF. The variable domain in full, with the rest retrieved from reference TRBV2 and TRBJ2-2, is EPEVTQTPSHQVTQMGQEVILRCVPISNHLYFYWYRQILGQKVEFLVSFYNNEISEKSEIFDDQFSVERPDGSNFTLKIRSTKLEDSAMYFCASSRGSGNTGELFFGEGSRLTVL.

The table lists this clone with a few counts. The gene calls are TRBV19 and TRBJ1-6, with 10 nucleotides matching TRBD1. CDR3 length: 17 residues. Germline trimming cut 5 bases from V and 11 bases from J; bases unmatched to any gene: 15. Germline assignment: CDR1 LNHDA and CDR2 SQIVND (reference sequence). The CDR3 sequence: CASSRMAGTGDGAPLHF. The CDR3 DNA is TGTGCCAGTAGTCGAATGGCCGGGACAGGGGATGGCGCACCCCTCCACTTT.

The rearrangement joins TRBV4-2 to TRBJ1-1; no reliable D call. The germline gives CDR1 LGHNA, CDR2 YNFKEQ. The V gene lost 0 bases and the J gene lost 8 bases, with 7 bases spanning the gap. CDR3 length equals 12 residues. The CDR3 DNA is TGTGCCAGCAGCCAAGATCTCGGGGAAGCTTTCTTT. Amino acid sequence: CASSQDLGEAFF.

This CDR3 is CASSYRPGEPQHF. CDR3 bases: TGTGCCAGCAGTTACAGGCCGGGGGAGCCCCAGCATTTT. V is TRBV6-5 and J is TRBJ1-5, with D maybe TRBD1 (5 bases). This CDR3 contains 13 residues. V was trimmed by 2 bases and J by 8 bases, leaving 10 bases between them. Per germline, CDR1 MNHEY and CDR2 SVGAGI.

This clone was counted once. For the CDR3, the DNA is TGTGCCAGCAGCTTTACATCAGGAGGGGCGGAAGCTTTCTTT. This translates into CASSFTSGGAEAFF. The chain joins TRBV7-9 to TRBJ1-1; a weak D match, TRBD1 (5 bases). The CDR3 covers 14 residues. The V gene's germline CDR1 is SEHNR and CDR2 FQNEAQ (reference sequence). Trimming left V 3 bases short and J 8 bases short, with 16 bases between.

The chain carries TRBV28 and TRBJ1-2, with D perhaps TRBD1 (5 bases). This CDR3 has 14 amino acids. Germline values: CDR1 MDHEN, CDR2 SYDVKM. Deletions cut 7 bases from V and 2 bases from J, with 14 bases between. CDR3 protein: CASTRFGGNYGYTF. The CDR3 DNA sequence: TGTGCCAGCACTCGATTTGGGGGGAACTATGGCTACACCTTC.

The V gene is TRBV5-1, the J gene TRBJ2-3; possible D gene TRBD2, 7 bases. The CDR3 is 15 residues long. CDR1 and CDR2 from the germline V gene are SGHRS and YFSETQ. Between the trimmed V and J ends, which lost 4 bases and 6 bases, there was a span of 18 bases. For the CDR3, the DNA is TGCGCCAGCAGCCTTGCCCCGGGGGGCCGGGATACGCAGTATTTT. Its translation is CASSLAPGGRDTQYF.

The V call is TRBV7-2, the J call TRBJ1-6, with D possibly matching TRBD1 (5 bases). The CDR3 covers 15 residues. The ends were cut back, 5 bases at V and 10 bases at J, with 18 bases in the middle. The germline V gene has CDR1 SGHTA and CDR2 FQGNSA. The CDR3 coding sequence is TGTGCCAGCAGCCCCGAGTCGGGGGTCGGGTCACCCCTCCACTTT. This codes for CASSPESGVGSPLHF.

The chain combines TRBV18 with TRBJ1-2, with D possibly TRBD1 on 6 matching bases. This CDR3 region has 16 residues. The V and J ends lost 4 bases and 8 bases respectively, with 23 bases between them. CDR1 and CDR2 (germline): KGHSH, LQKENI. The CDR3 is CASSRTGTRSPEGYTF. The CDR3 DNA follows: TGTGCCAGCTCACGGACCGGGACACGGTCACCAGAGGGCTACACCTTC.

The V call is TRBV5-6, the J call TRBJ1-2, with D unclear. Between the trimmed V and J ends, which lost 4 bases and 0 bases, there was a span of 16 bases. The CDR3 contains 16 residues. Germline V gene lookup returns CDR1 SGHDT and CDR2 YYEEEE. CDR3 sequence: CASSPEGGIPNYGYTF. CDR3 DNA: TGTGCCAGCAGCCCCGAGGGCGGGATACCTAACTATGGCTACACCTTC. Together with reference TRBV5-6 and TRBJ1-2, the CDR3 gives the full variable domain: DAGVTQSPTHLIKTRGQQVTLRCSPKSGHDTVSWYQQALGQGPQFIFQYYEEEERQRGNFPDRFSGHQFPNYSSELNVNALLLGDSALYLCASSPEGGIPNYGYTFGSGTRLTVV.

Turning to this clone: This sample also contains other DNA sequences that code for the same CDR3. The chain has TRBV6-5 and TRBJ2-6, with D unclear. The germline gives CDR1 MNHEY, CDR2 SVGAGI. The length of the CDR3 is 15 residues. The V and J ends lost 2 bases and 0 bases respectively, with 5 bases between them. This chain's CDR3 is CASSYGGSGANVLTF. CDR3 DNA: TGTGCCAGCAGTTACGGTGGCTCTGGGGCCAACGTCCTGACTTTC.

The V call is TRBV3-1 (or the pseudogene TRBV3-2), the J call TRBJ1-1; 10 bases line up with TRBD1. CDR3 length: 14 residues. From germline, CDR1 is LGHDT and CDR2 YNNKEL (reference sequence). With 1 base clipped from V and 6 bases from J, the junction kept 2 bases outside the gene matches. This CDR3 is CASSQVGQGAEAFF. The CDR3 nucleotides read TGTGCCAGCAGCCAAGTAGGACAGGGGGCTGAAGCTTTCTTT.